What follows describes a single TCR beta chain. Its target is unknown. This sample was included in a study of cytomegalovirus exposure and HLA in healthy donors. Study-level results: Among TCR beta chains, those listed as cytomegalovirus-associated numbered 164.

Researchers ran the PCR with 60 Vbeta and 13 Jbeta primers. Produced via immunoSEQ multiplex PCR; TCRdb's table is partial and in-frame only. The sample has 200,000 to 250,000 clones, 75% to 90% seen once. This CDR3 contains 17 residues. Losses at the gene ends were 5 bases for V and 5 bases for J; bases not matched to a gene: 10. Germline CDR1 SEHNR, CDR2 FQNEAQ (reference sequence). This chain uses TRBV7-9 with TRBJ2-1; 12 bases line up with TRBD1. The TCR was taken from a middle-aged woman in good health and CMV-seronegative. Sequenced: PBMCs. The CDR3: CASSSLPGQGANNEQFF. Written as DNA, the CDR3 is TGTGCCAGCAGCAGTCTCCCGGGACAGGGGGCAAACAATGAGCAGTTCTTC. Combining the CDR3 with reference TRBV7-9 and TRBJ2-1 gives the whole variable domain DTGVSQNPRHKITKRGQNVTFRCDPISEHNRLYWYRQTLGQGPEFLTYFQNEAQLEKSRLLSDRFSAERPKGSFSTLEIQRTEQGDSAMYLCASSSLPGQGANNEQFFGPGTRLTVL.